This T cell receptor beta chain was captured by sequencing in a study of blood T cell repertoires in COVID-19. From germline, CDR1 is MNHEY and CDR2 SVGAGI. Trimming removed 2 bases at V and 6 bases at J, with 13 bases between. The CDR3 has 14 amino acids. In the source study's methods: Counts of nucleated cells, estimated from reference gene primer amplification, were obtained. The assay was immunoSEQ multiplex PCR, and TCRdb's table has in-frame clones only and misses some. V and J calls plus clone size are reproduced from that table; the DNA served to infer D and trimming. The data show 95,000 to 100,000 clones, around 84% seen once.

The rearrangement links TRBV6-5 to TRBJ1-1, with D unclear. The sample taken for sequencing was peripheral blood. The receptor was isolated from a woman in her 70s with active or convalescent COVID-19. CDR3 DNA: TGTGCCAGCAGTTACCCGGCAACGGGAGCTGAAGCTTTCTTT. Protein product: CASSYPATGAEAFF.